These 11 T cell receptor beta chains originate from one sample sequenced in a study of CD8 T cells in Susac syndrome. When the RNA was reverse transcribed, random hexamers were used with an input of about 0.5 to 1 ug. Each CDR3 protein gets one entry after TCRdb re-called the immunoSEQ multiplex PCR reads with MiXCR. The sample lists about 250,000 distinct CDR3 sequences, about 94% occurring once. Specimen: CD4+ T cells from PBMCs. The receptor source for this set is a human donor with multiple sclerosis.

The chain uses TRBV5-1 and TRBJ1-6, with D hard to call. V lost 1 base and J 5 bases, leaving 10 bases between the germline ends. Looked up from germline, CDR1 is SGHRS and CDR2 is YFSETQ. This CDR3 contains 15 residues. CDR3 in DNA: TGCGCCAGCAGCTTGCACAGCCTGAATAATTCACCCCTCCACTTT. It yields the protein CASSLHSLNNSPLHF.

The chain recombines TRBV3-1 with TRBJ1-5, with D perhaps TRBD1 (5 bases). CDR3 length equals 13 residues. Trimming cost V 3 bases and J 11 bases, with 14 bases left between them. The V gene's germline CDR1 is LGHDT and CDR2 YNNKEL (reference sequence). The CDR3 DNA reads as TGTGCCAGCAGCCACAGGGACGGCCGGTCCCAGCATTTT. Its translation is CASSHRDGRSQHF.

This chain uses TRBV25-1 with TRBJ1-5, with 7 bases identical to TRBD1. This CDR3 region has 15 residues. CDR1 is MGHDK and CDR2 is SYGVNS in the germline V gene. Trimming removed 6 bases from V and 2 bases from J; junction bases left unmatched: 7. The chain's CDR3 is CASRPPGTGNQPQHF. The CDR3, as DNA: TGTGCCAGCAGACCTCCCGGGACAGGCAATCAGCCCCAGCATTTT.

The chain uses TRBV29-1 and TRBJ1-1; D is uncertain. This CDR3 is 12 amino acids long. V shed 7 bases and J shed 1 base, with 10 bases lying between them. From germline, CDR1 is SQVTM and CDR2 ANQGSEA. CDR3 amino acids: CSGGFWNTEAFF. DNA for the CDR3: TGCAGCGGCGGCTTTTGGAACACTGAAGCTTTCTTT.

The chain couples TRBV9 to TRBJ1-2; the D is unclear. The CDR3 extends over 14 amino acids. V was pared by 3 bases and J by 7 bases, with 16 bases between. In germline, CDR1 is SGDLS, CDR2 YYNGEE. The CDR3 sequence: CASSGSVALGGYTF. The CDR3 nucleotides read TGTGCCAGCAGCGGCTCAGTGGCTTTGGGTGGCTACACCTTC.

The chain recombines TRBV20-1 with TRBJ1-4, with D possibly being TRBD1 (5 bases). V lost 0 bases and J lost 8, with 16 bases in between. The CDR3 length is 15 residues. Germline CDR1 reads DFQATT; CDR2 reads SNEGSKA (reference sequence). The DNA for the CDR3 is TGCAGTGCTAGAGAAGACGGGACCGCGGGCGAAAAACTGTTTTTT. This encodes CSAREDGTAGEKLFF.

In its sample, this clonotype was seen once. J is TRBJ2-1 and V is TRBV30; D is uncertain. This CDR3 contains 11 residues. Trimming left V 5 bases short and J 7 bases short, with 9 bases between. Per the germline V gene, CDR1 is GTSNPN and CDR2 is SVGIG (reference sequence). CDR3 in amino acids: CAWGKRNEQFF. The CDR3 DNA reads TGTGCCTGGGGTAAGAGAAATGAGCAGTTCTTC. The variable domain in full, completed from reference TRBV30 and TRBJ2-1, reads SQTIHQWPATLVQPVGSPLSLECTVEGTSNPNLYWYRQAAGRGLQLLFYSVGIGQISSEVPQNLSASRPQDRQFILSSKKLLLSDSGFYLCAWGKRNEQFFGPGTRLTVL.

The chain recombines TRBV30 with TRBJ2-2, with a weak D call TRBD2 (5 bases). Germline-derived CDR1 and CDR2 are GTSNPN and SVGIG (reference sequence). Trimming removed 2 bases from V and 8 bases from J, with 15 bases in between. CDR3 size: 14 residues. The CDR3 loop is CAWSSGVKSGELFF. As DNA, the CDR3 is TGTGCCTGGAGTTCCGGGGTTAAGTCAGGGGAGCTGTTTTTT.

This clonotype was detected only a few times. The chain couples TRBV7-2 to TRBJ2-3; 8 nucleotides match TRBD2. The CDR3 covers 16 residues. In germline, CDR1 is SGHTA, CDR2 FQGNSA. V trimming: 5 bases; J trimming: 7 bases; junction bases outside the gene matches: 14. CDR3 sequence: CASSPTSGGPRNTQYF. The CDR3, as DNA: TGTGCCAGCAGCCCAACATCGGGGGGGCCTCGGAATACGCAGTATTTT.

In nucleotides, the CDR3 is TGTGCCAGCAGCCAAGGATGGGCGGGGGGTACCGGGGAGCTGTTTTTT. It encodes CASSQGWAGGTGELFF. The chain is built from TRBV3-1 and TRBJ2-2; 8 nucleotides match TRBD2. The CDR3 has 16 residues. Germline V gene data show CDR1 as LGHDT and CDR2 as YNNKEL (reference sequence). Trimming cost V 1 base and J 5 bases; bases outside gene matches: 6.

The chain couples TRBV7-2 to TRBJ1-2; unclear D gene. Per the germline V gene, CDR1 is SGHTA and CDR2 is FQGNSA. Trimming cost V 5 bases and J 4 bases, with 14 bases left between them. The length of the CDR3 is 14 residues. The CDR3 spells CASSPTGQAYGYTF. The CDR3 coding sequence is TGTGCCAGCAGCCCCACCGGGCAGGCCTATGGCTACACCTTC.